The sequence of this T cell receptor beta chain was determined in a study of Ad26.COV2.S vaccination and SARS-CoV-2 variants. Overall study context: It was the COV1001 Ad26.COV2.S trial arm that included the donor. Ad26.COV2.S given intramuscularly, once or twice 56 days apart.

Study-wide points: People who got the vaccine or the placebo had similar non-spike TCR breadth.

This CDR3 contains 17 residues. V lost 2 bases and J lost 1; bases outside the gene matches: 4. Sequencing was performed with immunoSEQ multiplex PCR; in TCRdb, only in-frame clones are kept and a portion is missing. The table lists hundreds of thousands of clones, 80% to 90% of them singletons. The treatment is: some 20 received Ad26.COV2.S at low or high dose, single or two shots; about 5 received placebo; per-sample allocation not given. Material that was analyzed had been drawn on day 63 after the first vaccine or placebo injection. The vaccine antigen was prefusion-stabilized Wuhan SARS-CoV-2 spike. Concerning this clone: Its antigen is unknown.

This specimen was peripheral blood, taken in a trial of Ad26.COV2.S vaccine versus placebo. The rearrangement links TRBV23-1 to TRBJ2-2; 10 bases agree with TRBD2. TRBV23-1 is sorted into the ORF group, with uncertain function. The clonotype originates from a person aged 18-60 years who received the Ad26.COV2.S COVID-19 vaccine or a placebo. The CDR3 spells CASSQGLAGVNTGELFF. The CDR3 region has the DNA TGCGCCAGCAGTCAAGGGCTAGCGGGAGTGAACACCGGGGAGCTGTTTTTT.